Following are 26 T cell receptor beta chains from one sample sequenced in a study of CD8+CD57+ T cells in acquired aplastic anemia listed by TCRdb under 2018. The patients picked for sequencing were ones in whom flow cytometry had shown an expansion of CD8+CD57+ cells. The sequencer was an Illumina HiSeq 2000. Profiling of TCR beta VDJ combinations and CDR3 sequences used genomic DNA as the template. Clones were called with MiXCR by TCRdb after fastp trimmed the public reads at Q25, and only in-frame beta chains were retained. A single entry per CDR3 protein holds the most common genes and DNA from its merged rows. This sample gives over 150,000 distinct CDR3 sequences in total; nearly 65% of them show up just once. The top ten clones comprise under 55% of the sample. Input material: sorted CD4+, CD8+, or CD8+CD57+ T cells (not recorded which) from PBMCs. These receptors all come from a human donor with aplastic anemia.

The J gene is TRBJ2-7, the V gene TRBV7-9; TRBD1 might be the D (5 bases). The CDR3 length is 12 residues. CDR1 is SEHNR, CDR2 FQNEAQ, per germline (reference sequence). The V end lost 1 base, the J end lost 11 bases, and 12 bases lay between the germline ends. The DNA for the CDR3 is TGTGCCAGCAGCTTAGATTTAGGGGCGGAGTACTTC. Translation: CASSLDLGAEYF.

The chain joins TRBV7-8 to TRBJ1-1, with D possibly matching TRBD1 (6 bases). Germline lookup yields CDR1 SGHVS and CDR2 FQNEAQ. V was pared by 2 bases and J by 1 base, with 14 bases between. This CDR3 region has 16 residues. CDR3 amino acids: CASSLWDTNPNTEAFF. The CDR3 nucleotides read TGTGCCAGCAGCTTATGGGACACAAATCCGAACACTGAAGCTTTCTTT.

This clonotype has more than one count but fewer than ten. The V call is TRBV12-3 or TRBV12-4, the J call TRBJ1-2, with 10 bases that match TRBD1. V was clipped by 7 bases and J by 1 base; unmatched bases: 6. The CDR3 extends over 15 amino acids. The CDR3 DNA reads TGTGCCAGCATCCTGGGACAGGGGATTAACTATGGCTACACCTTC. Its protein product is CASILGQGINYGYTF.

A remark on this clonotype: This may be a read error, as it is one base from a much larger clone. This is likely a read error, given that the CDR3 carries no conserved phenylalanine or tryptophan at its end. The chain carries TRBV7-6 and TRBJ2-1; perhaps TRBD2 as D (5 bases). Germline CDR1 and CDR2: SGHVS and FNYEAQ. This CDR3 is 14 amino acids long. Trimming removed 2 bases at V and 4 bases at J, with 9 bases between. CDR3 amino acids: CASSLRGRYNEQFL. The DNA for the CDR3 is TGTGCCAGCAGCTTAAGAGGGCGGTACAATGAGCAGTTCCTC.

The chain recombines TRBV5-8 with TRBJ2-1; 10 bases map to TRBD1. This CDR3 comprises 14 residues. V trimming: 4 bases; J trimming: 7 bases; junction bases outside the gene matches: 5. Germline-derived CDR1 and CDR2 are SGHTS and YDEGEE. CDR3 loop: CASSAGTGVNEQFF. The CDR3 DNA reads as TGTGCCAGCAGCGCCGGGACAGGGGTGAATGAGCAGTTCTTC.

This chain uses TRBV20-1 with TRBJ2-1; TRBD2 matches 9 bases. V gave up 1 base and J gave up 7 bases; unmatched junction bases: 5. Germline assignment: CDR1 DFQATT and CDR2 SNEGSKA (reference sequence). The CDR3 consists of 14 residues. CDR3 loop: CSARVSGSRNEQFF. The CDR3 coding sequence is TGCAGTGCTAGAGTTAGCGGGAGCAGGAATGAGCAGTTCTTC.

This clonotype was found once. The chain recombines TRBV25-1 with TRBJ2-1; TRBD2 aligns across 11 bases. The CDR3 length is 19 residues. With V trimmed by 5 bases and J by 3 bases, 15 bases remained unmatched. Per the germline V gene, CDR1 is MGHDK and CDR2 is SYGVNS. The chain's CDR3 is CASSPGPLTSGTHYNEQFF. In nucleotides, the CDR3 is TGTGCCAGCAGTCCCGGCCCCTTGACTAGCGGGACGCACTACAATGAGCAGTTCTTC.

The chain is built from TRBV2 and TRBJ2-6, with D possibly matching TRBD1 (6 bases). Looked up from germline, CDR1 is SNHLY and CDR2 is FYNNEI. V lost 6 bases to trimming and J lost 0 bases, with 12 bases between them. This CDR3 comprises 16 residues. The DNA of the CDR3 is TGTGCCAGCAGGACCGGGACAAGCTCTGGGGCCAACGTCCTGACTTTC. Amino acids: CASRTGTSSGANVLTF.

The CDR3 coding sequence is TGTGCCAGCAGCTTAGAGGCCAGCAATCAGCCCCAGCATTTT. Translation gives CASSLEASNQPQHF. The chain is built from TRBV7-8 and TRBJ1-5; no firm D call. The V gene's germline CDR1 is SGHVS and CDR2 FQNEAQ. This CDR3 is built from 14 residues. Trimming cost V 1 base and J 1 base, with 5 bases left between them.

This clonotype was counted a single time. Sequence at one end of the junction differs from germline and may be a read error. V usage is TRBV7-2 and J usage is TRBJ2-7; TRBD1 matches at 9 bases. Germline V gene sequence: CDR1 SGHTA, CDR2 FQGNSA. The CDR3 totals 15 residues. The CDR3 spells CASSLLGQGPYEQYF. In DNA, the CDR3 is TGCGCCAGCAGCTTGTTGGGACAGGGACCCTACGAGCAGTACTTC.

V and J are TRBV7-6 and TRBJ2-7; a possible D gene is TRBD1 (6 bases). Trimming cost V 5 bases and J 5 bases, with 16 bases left between them. This CDR3 has 14 amino acids. Germline V gives CDR1 SGHVS, CDR2 FNYEAQ. CDR3 loop: CASSRGQIRDEQYF. CDR3 sequence (DNA): TGTGCCAGCAGCCGTGGACAGATACGGGACGAGCAGTACTTC. The full variable domain, with the rest looked up from reference TRBV7-6 and TRBJ2-7, is GAGVSQSPRYKVTKRGQDVALRCDPISGHVSLYWYRQALGQGPEFLTYFNYEAQQDKSGLPNDRFSAERPEGSISTLTIQRTEQRDSAMYRCASSRGQIRDEQYFGPGTRLTVT.

This chain connects TRBV15 to TRBJ1-5; D unresolved. V lost 0 bases, J lost 9 bases, and 9 bases lay in between. This CDR3 has 13 residues. Germline loops: CDR1 LNHNV, CDR2 YYDKDF (reference sequence). CDR3 bases: TGTGCCACCAGCAGAGAGTCGATTGGGCCCCAGCATTTT. Translated: CATSRESIGPQHF.

This clonotype has just a few counts. The V call is TRBV7-9, the J call TRBJ1-2; D possibly corresponds to TRBD1 (5 bases). CDR3 length equals 13 residues. V shed 8 bases and J shed 4 bases, with 14 bases lying between them. Germline loops: CDR1 SEHNR, CDR2 FQNEAQ (reference sequence). The CDR3 loop reads CASSLGVGYGYTF. The DNA of the CDR3 is TGTGCCAGCTCCCTGGGGGTAGGCTATGGCTACACCTTC.

The chain has TRBV2 and TRBJ1-3; TRBD1 is a possible D gene (6 bases). CDR1 and CDR2 (germline): SNHLY, FYNNEI. The V gene lost 6 bases and the J gene lost 6 bases, with 18 bases spanning the gap. This CDR3 spans 15 amino acids. The CDR3 loop reads CASRGTWGAANTIYF. The CDR3 DNA reads as TGTGCCAGCAGGGGGACATGGGGCGCGGCAAACACCATATATTTT.

Worth noting for this clonotype: The junction shows a germline mismatch at one end, possibly a read error. This chain links TRBV7-8 with TRBJ1-1; weak D call: TRBD1 (5 bases). Germline assignment: CDR1 SGHVS and CDR2 FQNEAQ. This CDR3 comprises 16 residues. The CDR3 sequence: CASSLKPGWENTEAFF. In DNA form, the CDR3 reads TGTGCCAGCAGCTTGAAGCCAGGGTGGGAGAACACTGAAGCCTTCTTT.

In its sample, this clonotype was seen many times. The chain combines TRBV29-1 with TRBJ1-3, with 7 bases matching TRBD1. The V segment lost 2 bases and the J segment 3 bases; nucleotides outside the gene matches: 10. The CDR3 consists of 16 residues. The germline V gene encodes CDR1 SQVTM and CDR2 ANQGSEA. The CDR3, as DNA: TGCAGCGTTGAACCTCGGACAGGCGAAAATGGAAACACCATATATTTT. Protein product: CSVEPRTGENGNTIYF.

The V call is TRBV20-1, the J call TRBJ1-2, with D unresolved. Germline V gene lookup returns CDR1 DFQATT and CDR2 SNEGSKA (reference sequence). V was pared by 3 bases and J by 8 bases, with 10 bases between. This CDR3 is built from 11 residues. This CDR3 is CSARRTQGYTF. CDR3 coding DNA: TGCAGTGCTAGGAGGACCCAGGGCTACACCTTC.

Notes on this clonotype: The junction shows a germline mismatch at one end, possibly a read error. The chain has TRBV7-7 and TRBJ2-5, with unresolved D. Germline CDR1 SSHAT, CDR2 FNYEAQ (reference sequence). The CDR3 is made up of 13 amino acids. The CDR3 DNA follows: TGTGCTAGCAGCCCAGAGAATGAAGAGACCCAGTACTTC. This codes for CASSPENEETQYF.

Of note for this clonotype: One junction end disagrees with the germline gene, perhaps due to a read error. The V and J genes are TRBV7-9 and TRBJ2-2; 8 bases align to TRBD2. This CDR3 region has 12 residues. Germline lookup yields CDR1 SEHNR and CDR2 FQNEAQ (reference sequence). CDR3 DNA sequence: TGTGCCAGCAGCCCGAAAAGCGGGGGGCTGTTTTTT. This encodes CASSPKSGGLFF.

The chain recombines TRBV20-1 with TRBJ1-5; 10 nucleotides match TRBD1. The length of the CDR3 is 17 residues. CDR1 DFQATT and CDR2 SNEGSKA come from the germline V gene (reference sequence). Trimming at V came to 0 bases and at J to 13 bases, leaving 18 bases not matched to a gene. The CDR3: CSARDGRDRGRVLSQHF. Here the CDR3 DNA reads TGCAGTGCTAGAGATGGAAGGGACAGGGGAAGGGTTTTGTCTCAGCATTTT.

In this sample, this clonotype turned up many times. The chain links TRBV5-4 to TRBJ2-7, with D tentatively TRBD2 (5 bases). Germline V gene data show CDR1 as SGHNT and CDR2 as YYREEE (reference sequence). This CDR3 has 16 amino acids. Trimming pared 4 bases from V and 5 bases from J, leaving 22 bases between. The CDR3 DNA reads as TGTGCCAGCAGCCCAGGCCCGGGATATTGGATCGACGAGCAGTACTTC. Its translation is CASSPGPGYWIDEQYF.

The chain couples TRBV20-1 to TRBJ2-2; D not certain. This CDR3 contains 15 residues. Germline values: CDR1 DFQATT, CDR2 SNEGSKA (reference sequence). V dropped 6 bases and J dropped 3 bases, with 17 bases sitting between them. The CDR3 sequence is CSARLGLGDTGELFF. As DNA, the CDR3 is TGCAGTGCGAGGTTAGGGCTAGGTGACACCGGGGAGCTGTTTTTT.

This clonotype was detected a few times. The V call is TRBV7-8, the J call TRBJ2-7, with D possibly TRBD2 on 6 matching bases. CDR3 size: 13 residues. The germline V gene has CDR1 SGHVS and CDR2 FQNEAQ. The germline V and J ends were trimmed by 0 bases and 9 bases, with 12 bases remaining between them. CDR3 sequence reads: CASSLAGRPGQYF. For the CDR3, the DNA is TGTGCCAGCAGCTTAGCGGGGAGGCCCGGGCAGTACTTC.

V and J are TRBV24-1 and TRBJ1-1; 7 nucleotides match TRBD1. The length of the CDR3 is 13 residues. Trimming removed 9 bases from V and 1 base from J; junction bases left unmatched: 4. Germline V gene sequence: CDR1 KGHDR, CDR2 SFDVKD. This CDR3 is CATAGQQNTEAFF. The CDR3 bases are TGTGCCACCGCGGGACAGCAGAACACTGAAGCTTTCTTT.

This clonotype was found a few times. This chain connects TRBV25-1 to TRBJ1-4; the D gene is possibly TRBD1 (5 bases). CDR3 size: 15 residues. The V gene's germline CDR1 is MGHDK and CDR2 SYGVNS. V was trimmed by 5 bases and J by 7 bases, leaving 17 bases between them. The CDR3 DNA sequence: TGTGCCAGCAGTAGTGGGGACGGAAGGCGTGAAAAACTGTTTTTT. Translating gives CASSSGDGRREKLFF.

This clonotype was counted a single time. The chain employs TRBV7-9 and TRBJ2-2, with D possibly being TRBD1 (6 bases). This CDR3 is built from 14 residues. Trimming stripped 5 bases from V and 5 bases from J, with 12 bases between. Germline V gives CDR1 SEHNR, CDR2 FQNEAQ (reference sequence). The CDR3 nucleotides read TGTGCCAGCAGCGCCAGAGGACAGACCGGGGAGCTGTTTTTT. It encodes CASSARGQTGELFF. Looking up the rest from reference TRBV7-9 and TRBJ2-2 gives the full variable domain: DTGVSQNPRHKITKRGQNVTFRCDPISEHNRLYWYRQTLGQGPEFLTYFQNEAQLEKSRLLSDRFSAERPKGSFSTLEIQRTEQGDSAMYLCASSARGQTGELFFGEGSRLTVL.